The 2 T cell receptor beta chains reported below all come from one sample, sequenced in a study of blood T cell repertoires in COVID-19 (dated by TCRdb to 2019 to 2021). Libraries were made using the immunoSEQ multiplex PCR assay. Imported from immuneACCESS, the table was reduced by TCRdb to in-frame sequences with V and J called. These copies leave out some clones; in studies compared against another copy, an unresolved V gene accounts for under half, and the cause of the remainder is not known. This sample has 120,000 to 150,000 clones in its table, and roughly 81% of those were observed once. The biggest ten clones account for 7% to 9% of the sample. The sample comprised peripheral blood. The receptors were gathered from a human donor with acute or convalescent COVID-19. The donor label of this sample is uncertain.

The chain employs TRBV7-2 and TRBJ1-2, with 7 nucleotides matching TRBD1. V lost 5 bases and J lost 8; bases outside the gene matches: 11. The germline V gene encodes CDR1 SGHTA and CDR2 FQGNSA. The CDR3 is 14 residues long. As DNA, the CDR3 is TGTGCCAGCAGCCCATTGGACAGGTTCGGGGGCTACACCTTC. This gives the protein CASSPLDRFGGYTF.

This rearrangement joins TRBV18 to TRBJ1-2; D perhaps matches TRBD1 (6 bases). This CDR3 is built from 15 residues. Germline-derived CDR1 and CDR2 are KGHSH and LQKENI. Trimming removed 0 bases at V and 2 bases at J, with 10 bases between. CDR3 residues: CASSPPSTGNYGYTF. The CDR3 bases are TGTGCCAGCTCACCACCCTCGACAGGAAACTATGGCTACACCTTC. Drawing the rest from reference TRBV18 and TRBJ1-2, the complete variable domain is NAGVMQNPRHLVRRRGQEARLRCSPMKGHSHVYWYRQLPEEGLKFMVYLQKENIIDESGMPKERFSAEFPKEGPSILRIQQVVRGDSAAYFCASSPPSTGNYGYTFGSGTRLTVV.